The source of this TCR beta chain is a study of graft-versus-host responses after intestinal transplantation. General observations from the study: High graft-versus-host to host-versus-graft clonal ratios were found in allografts of patients who had graft-donor T cell macrochimerism.

In regard to this clone: Its antigen is not identified. This same CDR3 is encoded by further DNA sequences in the sample.

Sequencing used immunoSEQ multiplex PCR; TCRdb keeps in-frame clones, though not all of them. Counted here are 85,000 to 110,000 clones, approximately 94% occurring once; the ten biggest clones make up roughly 1%. CDR1 MNHEY and CDR2 SMNVEV come from the germline V gene (reference sequence). This CDR3 has 14 amino acids. J lost 3 bases, V lost 3 bases, and 5 bases had no gene match. The rearrangement uses TRBV27 and TRBJ2-7; 7 bases are shared with TRBD1. This sequence originates from a human donor who received an intestinal transplant. The sample in question was unstimulated CD8+ T cells sorted from spleen or lymph node cells, obtained before intestinal transplant. CDR3 protein: CASSLSGQIYEQYF. In DNA, the CDR3 is TGTGCCAGCAGTTTGTCGGGACAGATCTACGAGCAGTACTTC.